The following is a T cell receptor beta chain sequence with its context. Its antigen is not known. Compared with germline, one end of the junction differs, possibly owing to a read error. The CDR3 is made up of 12 amino acids. CDR1 and CDR2 (germline): SEHNR, FQNEAQ (reference sequence). The data stem from a study of response to subunit inactivated influenza vaccine. Findings and limits, study-wide: T cells newly recruited by each seasonal influenza vaccination are few, the authors suggested.

TCRdb reprocessed the RT-PCR reads via MiXCR and lists one record per CDR3 protein. The sample has roughly 630,000 distinct CDR3 sequences, 14% seen once. The sample here was PBMCs from blood, taken around 14 days before vaccination. This clonotype was obtained from a man aged 50-59 years who received an inactivated influenza vaccine. The chain is built from TRBV7-9 and TRBJ2-3; 10 positions agree with TRBD2. In nucleotides, the CDR3 is TGTGCCAGCAGCCTCTTAGCGGGAGGATCGGATTTT. It is translated as CASSLLAGGSDF.